This T cell receptor (beta chain) appears in the sequencing data of a study of T cell responses to AZD1222 COVID-19 vaccine. Study-wide results and caveats: Reportedly, close to half of spike-specific TCRs are directed against unmutated variant regions.

Assay used: immunoSEQ multiplex PCR; TCRdb lists only in-frame clones, some missing. The sample consists of around 100,000 clones, 90% of them appearing once. A note on this clone: The target antigen is unknown.

The CDR3 spans 13 residues. V was clipped by 5 bases and J by 9 bases, with 13 bases between them. The genes are TRBV12-3 or TRBV12-4 and TRBJ2-2; D unresolved. This clonotype was obtained from an adult in good health. The sample here was peripheral blood, taken on day 0 of AZD1222 vaccination. CDR3 protein: CASSPSGLRELFF. The CDR3 bases are TGTGCCAGCAGTCCCTCCGGGCTGCGGGAGCTGTTTTTT.